Below are 27 T cell receptor beta chains sequenced from a single sample in a study of blood T cell repertoires in COVID-19. Libraries were prepared by immunoSEQ multiplex PCR; TCRdb keeps only in-frame clonotypes and omits some of them. The sample carries about 260,000 clones, around 86% recorded once. The source material was peripheral blood. These receptor sequences come from a woman aged 60-70 years with COVID-19, enrolled during active disease.

The chain carries TRBV7-9 and TRBJ1-4; D gene unclear. Germline-derived CDR1 and CDR2 are SEHNR and FQNEAQ (reference sequence). The CDR3 is 16 amino acids. Trimming shortened V by 5 bases and J by 0 bases, and 13 bases separated the two germline ends. CDR3: CASSSPDSSTNEKLFF. The CDR3 DNA reads as TGTGCCAGCAGCAGCCCGGACTCCTCAACTAATGAAAAACTGTTTTTT.

The gene calls are TRBV27 and TRBJ1-6, with 7 bases lining up with TRBD1. The CDR3 runs 15 residues. The V gene's germline CDR1 is MNHEY and CDR2 SMNVEV (reference sequence). J lost 10 bases, V lost 0 bases, and 6 bases had no gene match. As DNA, the CDR3 is TGTGCCAGCAGTTTATCCAGACAGGGTCGGTCACCCCTCCACTTT. It yields the protein CASSLSRQGRSPLHF.

This clone was observed a single time. The chain has TRBV4-1 and TRBJ2-7; 7 bases map to TRBD1. CDR1 and CDR2 (germline): MGHRA, YSYEKL. The V and J ends lost 7 bases and 3 bases, in that order; junction bases with no gene match: 15. This CDR3 comprises 16 residues. CDR3 in amino acids: CASTLPRTGWGYEQYF. The CDR3 DNA follows: TGCGCCAGCACCCTGCCCCGGACAGGATGGGGCTACGAGCAGTACTTC.

The chain is built from TRBV19 and TRBJ2-3; D might be TRBD2 (7 bases). Germline CDR1 LNHDA, CDR2 SQIVND (reference sequence). V dropped 6 bases and J dropped 0 bases, with 16 bases sitting between them. The CDR3 is 16 amino acids. The CDR3 coding sequence is TGTGCCAGTAGCGGGGAGGGGGTTCCTAGCACAGATACGCAGTATTTT. Protein sequence: CASSGEGVPSTDTQYF.

V gene TRBV14 combines with J gene TRBJ2-1, with D maybe TRBD1 (5 bases). The V end was cut by 0 bases, the J end by 10 bases, with 13 bases between. The germline gives CDR1 SGHDN, CDR2 FVKESK. The CDR3 runs to 14 residues. CDR3 residues: CASSQDLGAGEQFF. The CDR3 DNA reads TGTGCCAGCAGCCAAGACCTAGGGGCAGGGGAGCAGTTCTTC.

The chain recombines TRBV6-5 with TRBJ1-2, with a tentative D call TRBD1 (5 bases). Germline lookup yields CDR1 MNHEY and CDR2 SVGAGI. Trimming stripped 7 bases from V and 4 bases from J, with 13 bases between. The CDR3 spans 13 residues. As DNA, the CDR3 is TGTGCCAGCACCCCCGGGCAGGGCTATGGCTACACCTTC. This gives the protein CASTPGQGYGYTF.

This clone is a singleton in its sample. The chain couples TRBV5-3 to TRBJ1-2, with 11 bases matching TRBD1. TRBV5-3 is labeled an ORF, and its function is uncertain. Unmatched junction bases numbered 4, after V lost 3 bases and J lost 6 bases. The CDR3 contains 14 residues. The chain's CDR3 is CARSYGTGGDGYTF. CDR3 nucleotides: TGTGCCAGAAGCTACGGGACAGGGGGAGATGGCTACACCTTC.

This chain uses TRBV19 with TRBJ2-2; 11 nucleotides match TRBD2. In germline, CDR1 is LNHDA, CDR2 SQIVND (reference sequence). The trim removed 5 bases at V and 2 bases at J, leaving 19 bases unmatched. The CDR3 covers 21 residues. CDR3 bases: TGTGCCAGTAGTCCGAGGACAGTGGGGAGAACTAGCGGGAGAAACACCGGGGAGCTGTTTTTT. Amino acid sequence: CASSPRTVGRTSGRNTGELFF.

V usage is TRBV28 and J usage is TRBJ2-7, with 12 bases matching TRBD2. V dropped 6 bases and J dropped 6; count of bases not matched to a gene: 6. Germline V CDR1 and CDR2: MDHEN, SYDVKM. The CDR3 extends over 14 amino acids. CDR3 bases: TGTGCCAGCAGGACTAGCGGGAGATGGATCGAGCAGTACTTC. This sequence encodes CASRTSGRWIEQYF.

In its sample, this clone was seen once. The chain links TRBV9 to TRBJ2-5; 9 bases agree with TRBD2. Losses at the gene ends were 5 bases for V and 5 bases for J; bases not matched to a gene: 7. Germline CDR1 and CDR2: SGDLS and YYNGEE. This CDR3 contains 14 residues. CDR3 residues: CASSVSGRWETQYF. DNA of the CDR3: TGTGCCAGCAGTGTTAGCGGGAGATGGGAGACCCAGTACTTC.

This chain uses TRBV6-2 or TRBV6-3 with TRBJ1-2, with D possibly TRBD1 on 6 matching bases. The germline V and J ends were trimmed by 6 bases and 1 base, with 21 bases remaining between them. The germline CDR1 and CDR2 sequences are MNHEY and SVGEGT. The CDR3 is made up of 17 amino acids. For the CDR3, the DNA is TGTGCCAGCAGCCTATGGTACACCGGGACACTTAACTATGGCTACACCTTC. Protein: CASSLWYTGTLNYGYTF.

As regards this clone: In the same sample, other DNA sequences code for this CDR3. The chain combines TRBV12-3 or TRBV12-4 with TRBJ1-1; a weak D match, TRBD1 (5 bases). CDR3 length equals 13 residues. The V and J ends lost 2 bases and 5 bases respectively, with 9 bases between them. The CDR3 sequence is CASSLSRETEAFF. CDR3 nucleotide sequence: TGTGCCAGCAGTTTAAGCAGGGAAACTGAAGCTTTCTTT.

The J gene is TRBJ2-7, the V gene TRBV19; 8 bases fit TRBD2. J gave up 4 bases and V 4 bases, and 6 bases lay outside the gene matches. Per germline, CDR1 LNHDA and CDR2 SQIVND (reference sequence). This CDR3 spans 14 amino acids. The CDR3: CASSSVAGRYEQYF. The DNA for the CDR3 is TGTGCCAGTAGTAGCGTAGCGGGAAGGTACGAGCAGTACTTC.

This clone was recorded once. J is TRBJ2-3 and V is TRBV7-3; 11 bases are shared with TRBD2. CDR3 length equals 15 residues. The V segment lost 5 bases and the J segment 6 bases; nucleotides outside the gene matches: 7. The germline V gene encodes CDR1 SGHTA and CDR2 FQGTGA. DNA of the CDR3: TGTGCCAGCAGCAAAACTAGCGGGAGAACGGATACGCAGTATTTT. Its protein is CASSKTSGRTDTQYF.

V usage is TRBV24-1 and J usage is TRBJ2-1; TRBD2 matches 7 bases. Germline loops: CDR1 KGHDR, CDR2 SFDVKD. V was clipped by 0 bases and J by 4 bases; unmatched bases: 8. This CDR3 region has 17 residues. In nucleotides, the CDR3 is TGTGCCACCAGTGATTTGCGGGCGGGAGTAAAGTACAATGAGCAGTTCTTC. This gives the protein CATSDLRAGVKYNEQFF.

The gene calls are TRBV5-1 and TRBJ2-2, with D perhaps matching TRBD2 (5 bases). Trimming removed 4 bases from V and 1 base from J, with 14 bases in between. Germline V gene sequence: CDR1 SGHRS, CDR2 YFSETQ. This CDR3 is built from 16 residues. CDR3 loop: CASSPPQRRNTGELFF. Written as DNA, the CDR3 is TGCGCCAGCAGCCCCCCCCAGCGGAGGAACACCGGGGAGCTGTTTTTT.

The genes are TRBV19 and TRBJ1-1; D is unclear. This CDR3 is built from 14 residues. The germline V gene has CDR1 LNHDA and CDR2 SQIVND (reference sequence). Trimming removed 0 bases at V and 5 bases at J, with 10 bases between. CDR3 DNA: TGTGCCAGTAGTATAGATGAGGTACGGACTGAAGCTTTCTTT. Its translation: CASSIDEVRTEAFF. The full variable domain, rest sourced from reference TRBV19 and TRBJ1-1, is DGGITQSPKYLFRKEGQNVTLSCEQNLNHDAMYWYRQDPGQGLRLIYYSQIVNDFQKGDIAEGYSVSREKKESFPLTVTSAQKNPTAFYLCASSIDEVRTEAFFGQGTRLTVV.

Only a few counts were recorded for this clone. The V and J genes are TRBV6-6 and TRBJ2-6; 9 positions agree with TRBD1. The junction had 6 bases not matched to a gene; V was cut back by 5 bases and J by 1 base. CDR1 and CDR2 from the germline V gene are MNHNY and SVGAGI (reference sequence). The CDR3 has 17 amino acids. The CDR3 coding sequence is TGTGCCAGCAGTCCGGGACAGGGAGCTTCTGGGGCCAACGTCCTGACTTTC. It specifies CASSPGQGASGANVLTF.

This clone showed up just once. The chain has TRBV9 and TRBJ2-1; 8 positions agree with TRBD2. From germline, CDR1 is SGDLS and CDR2 YYNGEE. J gave up 7 bases and V 3 bases, and 18 bases lay outside the gene matches. The CDR3 is 18 amino acids. CDR3: CASSAGGDGRAWSNEQFF. Here the CDR3 DNA reads TGTGCCAGCAGCGCGGGGGGTGACGGGAGGGCCTGGTCTAATGAGCAGTTCTTC.

This chain connects TRBV2 to TRBJ2-3, with TRBD2 identical over 9 bases. Unmatched junction bases numbered 10, after V lost 6 bases and J lost 0 bases. Germline CDR1 reads SNHLY; CDR2 reads FYNNEI. This CDR3 is built from 17 residues. Here the CDR3 DNA reads TGTGCCAGCAGCCGAGGATTGCTAGCGGGGAGCACAGATACGCAGTATTTT. The encoded protein is CASSRGLLAGSTDTQYF.

V usage is TRBV5-1 and J usage is TRBJ1-1; 8 positions agree with TRBD1. With 3 bases clipped from V and 6 bases from J, the junction kept 10 bases outside the gene matches. CDR3 size: 15 residues. Looked up from germline, CDR1 is SGHRS and CDR2 is YFSETQ. CDR3 coding DNA: TGCGCCAGCAGCTGGGGAAACCAGGGGGCCTCTGAAGCTTTCTTT. Residues: CASSWGNQGASEAFF.

This rearrangement joins TRBV10-3 to TRBJ2-2, with 9 bases identical to TRBD1. V was pared by 2 bases and J by 6 bases, with 4 bases of the junction left unmatched. Germline V gene sequence: CDR1 ENHRY, CDR2 SYGVKD. The CDR3 is made up of 15 amino acids. The CDR3 DNA is TGTGCCATCAGTGAGACACAGGGGGCGGCCGGGGAGCTGTTTTTT. Translating it yields CAISETQGAAGELFF.

The rearrangement uses TRBV6-5 and TRBJ2-1; 9 nucleotides align to TRBD2. J was trimmed by 3 bases and V by 3 bases; bases with no gene match: 6. In germline, CDR1 is MNHEY, CDR2 SVGAGI. This CDR3 region has 16 residues. Here the CDR3 reads CASSYSSGKGYNEQFF. The DNA for the CDR3 is TGTGCCAGCAGTTATTCTAGCGGGAAGGGCTACAATGAGCAGTTCTTC.

The V and J genes are TRBV12-3 or TRBV12-4 and TRBJ1-2, with D tentatively TRBD1 (5 bases). With 6 bases removed from V and 8 bases from J, the gap between germline ends came to 10 bases. The CDR3 has 11 residues. The DNA for the CDR3 is TGTGCCAGCAGGTCAGGGCGAGGCTACACCTTC. Translation: CASRSGRGYTF.

The gene calls are TRBV30 and TRBJ1-1; D unresolved. This CDR3 region has 14 residues. Germline assignment: CDR1 GTSNPN and CDR2 SVGIG (reference sequence). V was trimmed by 0 bases and J by 4 bases, leaving 12 bases between them. The CDR3: CAWSVSPFSTEAFF. The CDR3 coding sequence is TGTGCCTGGAGTGTAAGTCCTTTCAGCACTGAAGCTTTCTTT.

The chain combines TRBV5-6 with TRBJ1-4, with 7 bases identical to TRBD1. Germline trimming cut 0 bases from V and 3 bases from J; bases unmatched to any gene: 2. The CDR3 consists of 15 residues. Germline CDR1 reads SGHDT; CDR2 reads YYEEEE. CDR3 sequence (DNA): TGTGCCAGCAGCTTGGGGGGGACAGCTAATGAAAAACTGTTTTTT. Translating gives CASSLGGTANEKLFF. The full variable domain, completed using reference TRBV5-6 and TRBJ1-4, is DAGVTQSPTHLIKTRGQQVTLRCSPKSGHDTVSWYQQALGQGPQFIFQYYEEEERQRGNFPDRFSGHQFPNYSSELNVNALLLGDSALYLCASSLGGTANEKLFFGSGTQLSVL.

This rearrangement joins TRBV2 to TRBJ2-7; 10 bases align to TRBD2. V shed 7 bases, J shed 1 base, and the junction held 7 bases outside the gene matches. Germline lookup yields CDR1 SNHLY and CDR2 FYNNEI. The CDR3 runs to 15 residues. This chain's CDR3 is CASTRGTSESYEQYF. As DNA, the CDR3 is TGTGCCAGCACTAGAGGGACTAGCGAATCCTACGAGCAGTACTTC. Supplemented by reference TRBV2 and TRBJ2-7, the full variable domain reads EPEVTQTPSHQVTQMGQEVILRCVPISNHLYFYWYRQILGQKVEFLVSFYNNEISEKSEIFDDQFSVERPDGSNFTLKIRSTKLEDSAMYFCASTRGTSESYEQYFGPGTRLTVT.